The T cell receptor beta chain under discussion was sequenced for a study of blood T cell repertoires in COVID-19. Study as a whole: There were acute and convalescent COVID-19 samples, and they came from the United States, Italy and Spain. PBMCs, B-cell-depleted T cells, or T cells provided the cDNA or gDNA that made up the material.

During active infection, Seattle patients enrolled and were then monitored through disease. The V and J ends lost 5 bases and 8 bases, in that order; junction bases with no gene match: 4. The CDR3 totals 12 residues. Germline-derived CDR1 and CDR2 are SGDLS and YYNGEE. Authors' methods: Reference gene primer amplification gave estimated nucleated cell counts. Sequencing was performed with immunoSEQ multiplex PCR; in TCRdb, only in-frame clones are kept and a portion is missing. V, J and clone size reflect that table, while D and trimming were determined from the DNA. In the table there are fewer than 450,000 clones, about nine tenths of which are singletons.

The sample was peripheral blood. V gene TRBV9 combines with J gene TRBJ1-2; the match to TRBD1 covers 9 bases. This sequence originates from a woman between 45 and 60 years old with COVID-19, enrolled during active disease. Here the CDR3 reads CASSYTGGGYTF. The CDR3 DNA reads TGTGCCAGCAGTTACACAGGGGGCGGCTACACCTTC.